This note documents a single T cell receptor beta chain sequence. The CDR3 is made up of 17 amino acids. The germline V gene has CDR1 LGHNA and CDR2 YSLEER. Losses at the gene ends were 1 base for V and 2 bases for J; bases not matched to a gene: 10. The entry originates in a study of blood T cell repertoires in COVID-19. Whole-study context: T cells, B-cell-depleted T cells, or PBMCs provided the cDNA or gDNA that served as material.

Original processing methods: Estimation of nucleated cell counts relied on the amplification of reference gene primers. Sequencing used immunoSEQ multiplex PCR; TCRdb keeps in-frame clones, though not all of them. The DNA gave D and trimming, while V, J and clone size come from that table. The sample holds some 42,000 clones, approximately 91% seen once. The sequenced material came from peripheral blood. The chain has TRBV4-3 and TRBJ1-2, with 7 bases matching TRBD1. The source of this sequence is a human donor in a cohort sampled during active COVID-19. The CDR3 DNA sequence: TGCGCCAGCAGCCAAGCGGGCGGGACAGAAAGAAACTATGGCTACACCTTC. It codes for CASSQAGGTERNYGYTF.